These 11 T cell receptor beta chains were sequenced from one sample in a study of T cells in Graves' hyperthyroidism and ophthalmopathy. RNA transcripts served as the template for amplifying TCR beta CDR3 regions. TCR CDR3 underwent first-round RT-PCR with the HTBI primer set. TCRdb passed the multiplex PCR reads through MiXCR, listing each CDR3 protein once. The data contain about 510,000 distinct CDR3 sequences, 14% of them singletons. The sequenced sample consisted of blood. The receptors were gathered from a woman aged 35 to 49 with Graves' hyperthyroidism.

The chain uses TRBV2 and TRBJ2-7; 10 bases are shared with TRBD2. The CDR3 has 17 amino acids. V lost 6 bases and J lost 5; bases outside the gene matches: 16. The germline V gene encodes CDR1 SNHLY and CDR2 FYNNEI. The CDR3 DNA is TGTGCCAGCAGCTTATTTCTTGGACTAGCGGCCCCGCACGAGCAGTACTTC. Encoded protein: CASSLFLGLAAPHEQYF.

This clonotype appeared many times. The J gene is TRBJ2-2, the V gene TRBV28, with a possible D match to TRBD1 (5 bases). The ends were cut back, 6 bases at V and 3 bases at J, with 14 bases in the middle. The CDR3 length is 15 residues. In germline, CDR1 is MDHEN, CDR2 SYDVKM. CDR3 sequence reads: CASSTFQGDTGELFF. Written as DNA, the CDR3 is TGTGCCAGCAGCACATTTCAGGGTGACACCGGGGAGCTGTTTTTT.

V is TRBV25-1 and J is TRBJ2-3; TRBD1 matches 9 bases. J lost 2 bases, V lost 3 bases, and 6 bases had no gene match. This CDR3 spans 16 amino acids. CDR1 and CDR2 from the germline V gene are MGHDK and SYGVNS. The CDR3 loop is CASSDPRDRVTDTQYF. CDR3 coding DNA: TGTGCCAGCAGTGACCCCCGGGACAGGGTCACAGATACGCAGTATTTT. The whole variable domain, filled in from reference TRBV25-1 and TRBJ2-3, reads EADIYQTPRYLVIGTGKKITLECSQTMGHDKMYWYQQDPGMELHLIHYSYGVNSTEKGDLSSESTVSRIRTEHFPLTLESARPSHTSQYLCASSDPRDRVTDTQYFGPGTRLTVL.

This clonotype came up a few times. The rearrangement joins TRBV5-1 to TRBJ1-1; D is perhaps TRBD1 (6 bases). The CDR3 extends over 14 amino acids. CDR1 is SGHRS, CDR2 YFSETQ, per germline. Trimming removed 1 base at V and 3 bases at J, with 10 bases between. As DNA, the CDR3 is TGCGCCAGCAGCTTGACAGGGCTGGACACTGAAGCTTTCTTT. As protein: CASSLTGLDTEAFF.

This clonotype showed up many times. V usage is TRBV29-1 and J usage is TRBJ2-7; 9 bases line up with TRBD1. The germline V gene has CDR1 SQVTM and CDR2 ANQGSEA. The CDR3 is 14 amino acids. Unmatched junction bases numbered 4, after V lost 0 bases and J lost 4 bases. The CDR3 coding sequence is TGCAGCGTTGAAGAGGGGACAGGGACTTACGAGCAGTACTTC. It is translated as CSVEEGTGTYEQYF.

This clonotype has ten or more counts. The rearrangement links TRBV28 to TRBJ2-4; maybe TRBD1 (6 bases). CDR1 is MDHEN, CDR2 SYDVKM, per germline. The CDR3 runs to 15 residues. V was pared by 5 bases and J by 5 bases, with 16 bases between. The DNA of the CDR3 is TGTGCCAGCAGTCGGGACATTCTGATACAAAACATTCAGTACTTC. Protein sequence: CASSRDILIQNIQYF.

A word on this clonotype: The junction differs from germline at one of its ends, possibly a read error. The V and J genes are TRBV15 and TRBJ2-1, with 9 bases aligning to TRBD1. Germline V lookup: CDR1 LNHNV, CDR2 YYDKDF (reference sequence). The CDR3 extends over 13 amino acids. This chain's CDR3 is CATSNRGHNKQFF. CDR3 coding DNA: TGTGCCACCAGCAACAGGGGGCACAATAAGCAGTTCTTC.

This clonotype was seen ten or more times. The genes are TRBV6-5 and TRBJ2-7, with D possibly being TRBD2 (6 bases). CDR1 MNHEY and CDR2 SVGAGI come from the germline V gene. The CDR3 covers 15 residues. V was clipped by 0 bases and J by 4 bases, with 13 bases between them. CDR3 sequence: CASSYSGGGGYEQYF. CDR3 in DNA: TGTGCCAGCAGTTACTCGGGGGGAGGCGGATACGAGCAGTACTTC.

The chain is built from TRBV19 and TRBJ2-1; 7 positions agree with TRBD1. Trimming removed 11 bases from V and 4 bases from J; junction bases left unmatched: 8. Germline V gene lookup returns CDR1 LNHDA and CDR2 SQIVND (reference sequence). This CDR3 has 13 amino acids. The DNA of the CDR3 is TGTGCCTCGAGCTGGACAGGATACAATGAGCAGTTCTTC. Protein sequence: CASSWTGYNEQFF. Complete variable domain (other parts from reference TRBV19 and TRBJ2-1): DGGITQSPKYLFRKEGQNVTLSCEQNLNHDAMYWYRQDPGQGLRLIYYSQIVNDFQKGDIAEGYSVSREKKESFPLTVTSAQKNPTAFYLCASSWTGYNEQFFGPGTRLTVL.

This clonotype was counted a few times. This CDR3 reads CASSPGPVLSEQYF. CDR3 DNA: TGTGCCAGCAGCCCCGGACCAGTATTAAGCGAGCAGTACTTC. This sequence joins TRBV6-1 and TRBJ2-7; D is ambiguous. This CDR3 comprises 14 residues. Germline CDR1 MNHNS, CDR2 SASEGT. V gave up 6 bases and J gave up 6 bases, with 18 bases separating them.

The V gene is TRBV5-5, the J gene TRBJ2-3, with 10 bases aligning to TRBD1. Germline V gives CDR1 SGHKS, CDR2 YYEKEE (reference sequence). The CDR3 is 16 amino acids. The V gene end was trimmed by 1 base and the J gene end by 3 bases; junction bases not matched to a gene: 5. CDR3: CASSLRQGAVTDTQYF. Written as DNA, the CDR3 is TGTGCCAGCAGCTTGAGACAGGGGGCGGTGACAGATACGCAGTATTTT. Together with reference TRBV5-5 and TRBJ2-3, the CDR3 gives the full variable domain: DAGVTQSPTHLIKTRGQQVTLRCSPISGHKSVSWYQQVLGQGPQFIFQYYEKEERGRGNFPDRFSARQFPNYSSELNVNALLLGDSALYLCASSLRQGAVTDTQYFGPGTRLTVL.